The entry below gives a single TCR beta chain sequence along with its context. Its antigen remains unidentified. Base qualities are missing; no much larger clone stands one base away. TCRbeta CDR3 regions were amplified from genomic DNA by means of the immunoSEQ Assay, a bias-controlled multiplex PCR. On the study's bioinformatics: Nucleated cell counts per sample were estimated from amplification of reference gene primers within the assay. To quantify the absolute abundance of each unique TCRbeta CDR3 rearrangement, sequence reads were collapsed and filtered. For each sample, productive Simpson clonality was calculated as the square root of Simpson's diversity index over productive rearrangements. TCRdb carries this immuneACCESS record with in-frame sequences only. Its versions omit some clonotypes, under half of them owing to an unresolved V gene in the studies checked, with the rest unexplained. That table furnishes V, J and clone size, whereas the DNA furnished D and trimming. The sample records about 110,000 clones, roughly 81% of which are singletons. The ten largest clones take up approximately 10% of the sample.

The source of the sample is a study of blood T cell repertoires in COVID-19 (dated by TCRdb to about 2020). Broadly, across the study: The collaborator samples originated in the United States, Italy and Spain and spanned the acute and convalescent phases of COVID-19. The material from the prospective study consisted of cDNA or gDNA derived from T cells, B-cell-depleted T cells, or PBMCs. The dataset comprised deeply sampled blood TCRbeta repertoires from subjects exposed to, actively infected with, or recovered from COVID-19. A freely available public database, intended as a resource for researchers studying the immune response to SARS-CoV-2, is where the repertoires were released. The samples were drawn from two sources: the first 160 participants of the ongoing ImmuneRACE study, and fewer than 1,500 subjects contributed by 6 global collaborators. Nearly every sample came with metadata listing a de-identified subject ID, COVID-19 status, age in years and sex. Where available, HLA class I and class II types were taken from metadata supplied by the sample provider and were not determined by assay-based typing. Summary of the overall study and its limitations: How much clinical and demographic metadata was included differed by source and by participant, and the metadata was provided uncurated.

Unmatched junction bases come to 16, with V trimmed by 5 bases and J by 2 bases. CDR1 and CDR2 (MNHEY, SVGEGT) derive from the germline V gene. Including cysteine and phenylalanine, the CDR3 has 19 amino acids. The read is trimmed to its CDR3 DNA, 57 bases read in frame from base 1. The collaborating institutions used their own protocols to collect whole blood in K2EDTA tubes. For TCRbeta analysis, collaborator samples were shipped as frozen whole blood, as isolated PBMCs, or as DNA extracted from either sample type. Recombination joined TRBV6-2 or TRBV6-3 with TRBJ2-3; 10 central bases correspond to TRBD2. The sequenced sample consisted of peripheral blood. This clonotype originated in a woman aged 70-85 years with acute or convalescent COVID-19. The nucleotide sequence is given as TGTGCCAGCAGTCCCCCAGGGGGGACTAGCGTAACGGCCACAGATACGCAGTATTTT. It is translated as CASSPPGGTSVTATDTQYF.